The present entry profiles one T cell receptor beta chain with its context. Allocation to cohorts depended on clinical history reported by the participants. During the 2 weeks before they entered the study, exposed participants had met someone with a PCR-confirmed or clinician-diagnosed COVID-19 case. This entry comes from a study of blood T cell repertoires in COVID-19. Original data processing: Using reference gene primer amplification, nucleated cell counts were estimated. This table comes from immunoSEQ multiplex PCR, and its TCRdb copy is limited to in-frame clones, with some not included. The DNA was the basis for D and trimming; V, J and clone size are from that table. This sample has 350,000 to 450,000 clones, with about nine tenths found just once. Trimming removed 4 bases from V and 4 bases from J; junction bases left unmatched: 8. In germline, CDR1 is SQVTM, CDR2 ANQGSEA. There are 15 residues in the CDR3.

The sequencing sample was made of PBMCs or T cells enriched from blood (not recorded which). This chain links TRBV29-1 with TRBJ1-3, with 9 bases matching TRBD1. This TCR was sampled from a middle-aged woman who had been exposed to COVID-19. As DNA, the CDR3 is TGCAGCGTTGTTTGGGACAGGGTGGGGGGAAACACCATATATTTT. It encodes CSVVWDRVGGNTIYF.